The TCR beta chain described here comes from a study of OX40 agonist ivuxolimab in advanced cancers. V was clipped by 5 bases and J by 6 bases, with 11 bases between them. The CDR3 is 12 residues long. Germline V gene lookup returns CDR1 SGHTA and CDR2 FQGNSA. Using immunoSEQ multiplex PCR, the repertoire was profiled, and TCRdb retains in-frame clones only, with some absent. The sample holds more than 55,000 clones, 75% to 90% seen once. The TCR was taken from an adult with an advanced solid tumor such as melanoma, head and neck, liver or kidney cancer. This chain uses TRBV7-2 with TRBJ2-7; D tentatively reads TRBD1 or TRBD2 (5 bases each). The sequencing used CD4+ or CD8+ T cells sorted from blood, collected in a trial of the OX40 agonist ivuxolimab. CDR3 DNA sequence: TGTGCCAGCAGCCGCAGGGACGGCGAGCAGTACTTC. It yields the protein CASSRRDGEQYF.